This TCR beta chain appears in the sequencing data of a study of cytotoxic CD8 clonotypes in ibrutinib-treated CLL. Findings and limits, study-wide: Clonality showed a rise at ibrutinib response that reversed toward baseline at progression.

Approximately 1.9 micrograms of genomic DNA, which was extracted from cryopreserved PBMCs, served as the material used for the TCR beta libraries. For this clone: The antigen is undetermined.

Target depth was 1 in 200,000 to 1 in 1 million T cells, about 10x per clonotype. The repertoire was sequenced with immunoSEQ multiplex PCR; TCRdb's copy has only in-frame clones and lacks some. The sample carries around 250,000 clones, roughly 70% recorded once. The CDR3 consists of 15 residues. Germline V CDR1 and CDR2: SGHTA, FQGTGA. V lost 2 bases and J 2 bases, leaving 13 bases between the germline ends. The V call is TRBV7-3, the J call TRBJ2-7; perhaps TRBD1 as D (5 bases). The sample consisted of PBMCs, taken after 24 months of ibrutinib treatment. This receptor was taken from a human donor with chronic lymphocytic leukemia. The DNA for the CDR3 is TGTGCCAGCAGCTTACAGGGTGGACCTGCCTACGAGCAGTACTTC. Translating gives CASSLQGGPAYEQYF.